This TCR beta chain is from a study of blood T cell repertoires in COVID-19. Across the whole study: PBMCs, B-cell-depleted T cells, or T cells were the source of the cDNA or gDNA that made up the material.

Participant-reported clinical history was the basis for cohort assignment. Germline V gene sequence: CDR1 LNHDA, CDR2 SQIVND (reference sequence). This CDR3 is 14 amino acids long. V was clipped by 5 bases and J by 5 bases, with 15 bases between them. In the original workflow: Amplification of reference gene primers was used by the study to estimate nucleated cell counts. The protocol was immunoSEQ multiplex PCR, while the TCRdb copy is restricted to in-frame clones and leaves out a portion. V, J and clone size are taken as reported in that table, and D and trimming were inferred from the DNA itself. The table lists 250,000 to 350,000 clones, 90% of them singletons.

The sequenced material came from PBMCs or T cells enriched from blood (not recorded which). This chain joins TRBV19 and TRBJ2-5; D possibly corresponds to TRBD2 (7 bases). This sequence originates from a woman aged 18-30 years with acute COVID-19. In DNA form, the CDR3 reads TGTGCCAGTAGTGGGCGGGGGCGACAGGAGACCCAGTACTTC. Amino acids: CASSGRGRQETQYF.